This T cell receptor (beta chain) is drawn from a study of T-cell reconstitution after alpha-beta-depleted transplantation in children. V gave up 5 bases and J gave up 6 bases, with 5 bases separating them. The CDR3 contains 11 residues. Germline V CDR1 and CDR2: SEHNR, FQNEAQ (reference sequence). This clonotype has only a few counts. Unique molecular identifiers were built into the TCRbeta library. TCRdb itself ran the PCR reads through MiXCR, one entry per CDR3 protein. The sample lists around 340,000 distinct CDR3 sequences, more than 10% occurring once. The sample in question was PBMCs, obtained from the stem cell graft. This TCR was recovered from a human donor who donated a stem cell graft to a child with Fanconi anemia. The chain links TRBV7-9 to TRBJ2-1; D is ambiguous. CDR3: CASSRFNEQFF. CDR3 sequence (DNA): TGTGCCAGCAGCCGCTTCAATGAGCAGTTCTTC. Looking up the rest from reference TRBV7-9 and TRBJ2-1 gives the full variable domain: DTGVSQNPRHKITKRGQNVTFRCDPISEHNRLYWYRQTLGQGPEFLTYFQNEAQLEKSRLLSDRFSAERPKGSFSTLEIQRTEQGDSAMYLCASSRFNEQFFGPGTRLTVL.